These T cell receptor beta chains were read from a single sample in a study of T-cell memory formation after mild COVID-19. TCRdb reprocessed the 5' RACE reads with MiXCR, giving one entry per CDR3 protein. The sample gives some 180,000 distinct CDR3 sequences, about 18% of which show up once; roughly 3.9% is in the top ten. The material sequenced was PBMCs or a T cell subset sorted from them (not recorded which). Every receptor here comes from a man aged 18 to 29 who had mild COVID-19 (a few samples of this study predate the infection). Cell type and time point are not known. CDR3s include the opening cysteine and the closing phenylalanine or tryptophan. D genes are given only for firm matches. Clone size appears in some rows only: once, few, many, or a class for an expanded clone.

d_call	v_call	clone_size	j_call	cdr3_aa	cdr3_nt
-	TRBV7-2	-	TRBJ1-6	CASSRYNSPLHF	TGTGCCAGCAGCCGTTATAATTCACCCCTCCACTTT
TRBD2	TRBV12-3/TRBV12-4	few	TRBJ2-7	CASSLPHSGVYEQYF	TGTGCCAGCAGTTTGCCCCATAGCGGGGTTTACGAGCAGTACTTC
-	TRBV5-6	-	TRBJ1-1	CASSVLKGWAEAFF	TGTGCCAGCAGCGTCCTAAAGGGCTGGGCTGAAGCTTTCTTT
-	TRBV6-5	few	TRBJ1-1	CASSYSRSSGGTEAFF	TGTGCCAGCAGTTACTCGAGGAGCAGTGGAGGCACTGAAGCTTTCTTT
TRBD2	TRBV20-1	-	TRBJ2-2	CSAPRTSGNTGELFF	TGCAGTGCGCCAAGGACTAGCGGTAACACCGGGGAGCTGTTTTTT
-	TRBV20-1	few	TRBJ2-1	CSASAWSSYNEQFF	TGCAGTGCTAGTGCGTGGAGCTCCTACAATGAGCAGTTCTTC
-	TRBV7-2	few	TRBJ2-2	CASSPRGTSWSNTGELFF	TGTGCCAGCAGCCCGCGAGGTACTAGCTGGTCGAACACCGGGGAGCTGTTTTTT
TRBD1	TRBV4-2	once	TRBJ1-5	CASSQLGQGTSNQPQHF	TGTGCCAGCAGCCAACTTGGACAGGGCACGAGCAATCAGCCCCAGCATTTT
TRBD2	TRBV18	few	TRBJ2-1	CASSPGLAGNEQFF	TGTGCCAGCTCGCCGGGACTAGCGGGCAATGAGCAGTTCTTC
-	TRBV4-1	-	TRBJ1-2	CASSQVGEYGYTF	TGCGCCAGCAGCCAAGTCGGCGAATATGGCTACACCTTC
-	TRBV5-1	-	TRBJ2-5	CASSFTPETQYF	TGCGCCAGCAGCTTTACCCCAGAGACCCAGTACTTC
TRBD1	TRBV20-1	few	TRBJ1-1	CSAPQGALRMNTEAFF	TGCAGTGCCCCACAGGGGGCTTTGAGAATGAACACTGAAGCTTTCTTT
-	TRBV7-9	-	TRBJ2-1	CASSFRGGTYNEQFF	TGTGCCAGCAGCTTCCGCGGGGGCACCTACAATGAGCAGTTCTTC
TRBD1	TRBV6-1	-	TRBJ1-6	CASNPQGSRYNSPLHF	TGTGCCAGCAATCCACAGGGGAGCCGGTATAATTCACCCCTCCACTTT
-	TRBV15	few	TRBJ2-1	CATSNLAGLYNEQFF	TGTGCCACCAGCAATCTGGCGGGGTTGTACAATGAGCAGTTCTTC
TRBD1	TRBV12-3/TRBV12-4	many	TRBJ2-7	CASSPRQGPYEQYF	TGTGCCAGCAGTCCTCGACAGGGGCCCTACGAGCAGTACTTC
TRBD1	TRBV19	-	TRBJ1-2	CASPPGRTGVYGYTF	TGTGCCAGTCCTCCCGGAAGGACAGGGGTCTATGGCTACACCTTC
-	TRBV2	-	TRBJ2-7	CASSEAQIHEQYF	TGTGCCAGCAGTGAAGCTCAGATCCACGAGCAGTACTTC
TRBD2	TRBV20-1	-	TRBJ2-5	CSATLAGGLSRTQYF	TGCAGTGCTACCCTAGCGGGGGGGCTTAGTCGGACCCAGTACTTC
-	TRBV6-5	-	TRBJ1-6	CASTAAYVGSPLHF	TGTGCCAGTACGGCGGCCTACGTCGGTTCACCCCTCCACTTT
-	TRBV6-6	-	TRBJ1-1	CASSWQGMNTEAFF	TGTGCCAGCAGTTGGCAGGGTATGAACACTGAAGCTTTCTTT
-	TRBV7-9	many	TRBJ2-3	CASSNRRAAADTQYF	TGTGCCAGCAGCAACCGACGGGCAGCGGCAGATACGCAGTATTTT
TRBD1	TRBV2	few	TRBJ1-1	CATFKTGKYTEAFF	TGTGCCACATTTAAGACAGGGAAGTACACTGAAGCTTTCTTT
-	TRBV5-1	few	TRBJ2-3	CASRQSTDTQYF	TGCGCCAGCAGACAAAGCACAGATACGCAGTATTTT
-	TRBV7-2	few	TRBJ2-7	CASSLGSGKAYEQYF	TGTGCCAGCAGCTTAGGGTCAGGGAAAGCCTACGAGCAGTACTTC
-	TRBV4-1	few	TRBJ2-7	CASSQARSQGAYEQYF	TGCGCCAGCAGCCAAGCCAGAAGCCAGGGAGCCTACGAGCAGTACTTC
TRBD2	TRBV6-5	-	TRBJ2-1	CASSYSSTSGVFYNEQFF	TGTGCCAGCAGTTACTCGTCGACTAGCGGCGTGTTCTATAATGAGCAGTTCTTC
-	TRBV11-3	few	TRBJ2-2	CASSRWGSTGELFF	TGTGCCAGCAGCCGTTGGGGTAGCACCGGGGAGCTGTTTTTT
-	TRBV7-2	-	TRBJ1-2	CASSTNRVSNYGYTF	TGTGCCAGCAGCACCAACAGGGTATCTAACTATGGCTACACCTTC
TRBD2	TRBV3-1	-	TRBJ2-4	CASSLLAYGKNIQYF	TGTGCCAGCAGCCTACTAGCGTACGGCAAAAACATTCAGTACTTC
-	TRBV20-1	-	TRBJ2-7	CSASSGDSSYEQYF	TGCAGTGCTTCGTCCGGAGATAGCTCCTACGAGCAGTACTTC
-	TRBV5-1	-	TRBJ2-4	CASSPTDRSPQYF	TGCGCCAGCAGCCCCACGGACCGGTCCCCTCAGTACTTC
-	TRBV2	-	TRBJ2-5	CASDALETQYF	TGTGCCAGCGATGCGTTGGAGACCCAGTACTTC
TRBD1	TRBV5-1	-	TRBJ1-1	CASSQETGIYTEAFF	TGCGCCAGCAGCCAGGAGACAGGGATTTACACTGAAGCTTTCTTT